These 15 T cell receptor beta chains were all obtained from the same sample, sequenced in a study of blood T cell repertoires in COVID-19 (dated by TCRdb to about 2020). The library was prepared using the immunoSEQ multiplex PCR assay. TCRdb retrieved this table from immuneACCESS and kept in-frame rearrangements only. Not all clones are present; in checked studies, unresolved V genes account for under half, and no reason is known for the remainder. This sample comprises approximately 140,000 clones, roughly four fifths of them detected only once. The ten largest clones take up around 15% of the sample. The sequencing sample was made of peripheral blood. These receptors were obtained from a human donor with acute or convalescent COVID-19. The donor label of this sample is uncertain.

The genes are TRBV7-8 and TRBJ1-1; D unresolved. Germline lookup yields CDR1 SGHVS and CDR2 FQNEAQ. This CDR3 is 11 amino acids long. V lost 5 bases to trimming and J lost 3 bases, with 4 bases between them. CDR3: CASSPDTEAFF. DNA for the CDR3: TGTGCCAGCAGCCCTGACACTGAAGCTTTCTTT.

This chain connects TRBV7-2 to TRBJ1-5; no definite D call. This CDR3 region has 14 residues. V was trimmed by 3 bases and J by 4 bases, leaving 10 bases between them. Per the germline V gene, CDR1 is SGHTA and CDR2 is FQGNSA. This CDR3 reads CASSLYGGNQPQHF. The CDR3 DNA reads as TGTGCCAGCAGCTTGTACGGAGGGAATCAGCCCCAGCATTTT.

The chain recombines TRBV6-2 or TRBV6-3 with TRBJ1-6, with D perhaps TRBD1 (5 bases). CDR3 length: 14 amino acids. CDR1 MNHEY and CDR2 SVGEGT come from the germline V gene. V was cut by 0 bases and J by 8 bases, with 8 bases left in between. CDR3 protein: CASSYSTADSPLHF. The CDR3 DNA reads TGTGCCAGCAGTTACTCGACAGCTGATTCACCCCTCCACTTT.

The genes are TRBV2 and TRBJ2-3; D is undetermined. This CDR3 comprises 14 residues. The ends were cut back, 6 bases at V and 0 bases at J, with 10 bases in the middle. The germline V gene has CDR1 SNHLY and CDR2 FYNNEI. In nucleotides, the CDR3 is TGTGCCAGCAGGGGCCGTTCGAGCACAGATACGCAGTATTTT. Translation: CASRGRSSTDTQYF.

The chain links TRBV15 to TRBJ1-2; the D is unclear. V was pared by 0 bases and J by 5 bases, with 10 bases between. The CDR3 is made up of 14 amino acids. Per the germline V gene, CDR1 is LNHNV and CDR2 is YYDKDF (reference sequence). The CDR3 DNA sequence: TGTGCCACCAGCAGAGAAGGACTGGGGTATGGCTACACCTTC. Its translation: CATSREGLGYGYTF.

This chain connects TRBV10-3 to TRBJ2-2; 9 nucleotides align to TRBD1. Per the germline V gene, CDR1 is ENHRY and CDR2 is SYGVKD. J was trimmed by 8 bases and V by 11 bases; bases with no gene match: 15. The length of the CDR3 is 15 residues. This CDR3 reads CAASVRDRDRGELFF. DNA for the CDR3: TGTGCCGCCTCGGTGCGGGACAGGGATAGGGGGGAGCTGTTTTTT.

The chain carries TRBV5-1 and TRBJ1-3, with TRBD1 matching 9 bases. Germline V lookup: CDR1 SGHRS, CDR2 YFSETQ. After removal of 4 bases from V and 0 bases from J, the junction contained 14 bases not matched to a gene. This CDR3 has 19 residues. CDR3 in amino acids: CASSPSIYPGQGSGNTIYF. The CDR3 region has the DNA TGCGCCAGCAGCCCTTCGATTTACCCGGGACAGGGCTCTGGAAACACCATATATTTT.

Only one count was recorded for this clone. The chain carries TRBV2 and TRBJ2-3, with 10 positions matching TRBD2. Germline CDR1 is SNHLY and CDR2 is FYNNEI. V trimming: 6 bases; J trimming: 0 bases; junction bases outside the gene matches: 9. The CDR3 is 17 residues long. The CDR3 here is CASRLTTSGTSTDTQYF. As DNA, the CDR3 is TGTGCCAGCAGGCTGACAACTAGCGGGACTAGCACAGATACGCAGTATTTT.

This rearrangement joins TRBV4-1 to TRBJ2-5; weak D call: TRBD2 (6 bases). There are 15 residues in the CDR3. Trimming cost V 5 bases and J 1 base, with 14 bases left between them. The germline gives CDR1 MGHRA, CDR2 YSYEKL. The CDR3 is CASSTRSGFQETQYF. The CDR3 DNA reads as TGCGCCAGCAGCACAAGAAGCGGGTTCCAAGAGACCCAGTACTTC.

V gene TRBV14 combines with J gene TRBJ2-7, with D unclear. CDR3 length: 16 residues. Germline CDR1 and CDR2: SGHDN and FVKESK. Trimming took 1 base from V and 0 from J, leaving 13 bases between them. This CDR3 reads CASSQAFRTGSYEQYF. CDR3 sequence (DNA): TGTGCCAGCAGCCAAGCTTTTCGTACGGGCTCCTACGAGCAGTACTTC.

This clone was picked up one time. The chain carries TRBV6-5 and TRBJ1-5; D uncertain. The V gene's germline CDR1 is MNHEY and CDR2 SVGAGI. This CDR3 is built from 12 residues. Between the trimmed V and J ends, which lost 5 bases and 8 bases, there was a span of 10 bases. CDR3 sequence: CASSTSAEPQHF. The CDR3 DNA sequence: TGTGCCAGCAGTACTTCAGCGGAGCCCCAGCATTTT.

In its sample, this clone was seen a few times. The chain is built from TRBV3-1 (or the pseudogene TRBV3-2) and TRBJ1-1; 8 nucleotides agree with TRBD1. The germline gives CDR1 LGHDT, CDR2 YNNKEL (reference sequence). The CDR3 is made up of 14 amino acids. With 3 bases clipped from V and 11 bases from J, the junction kept 11 bases outside the gene matches. CDR3 protein: CASSQFGQGAGAFF. DNA for the CDR3: TGTGCCAGCAGCCAGTTCGGCCAGGGGGCGGGGGCTTTCTTT.

The chain employs TRBV7-3 and TRBJ1-4, with unresolved D. Germline V lookup: CDR1 SGHTA, CDR2 FQGTGA. The CDR3 runs to 14 residues. V was clipped by 5 bases and J by 7 bases, with 14 bases between them. In DNA form, the CDR3 reads TGTGCCAGCAGCCCGGGAACTCTCGGTGAAAAACTGTTTTTT. This encodes CASSPGTLGEKLFF.

The rearrangement joins TRBV7-9 to TRBJ2-3; TRBD1 agrees at 9 bases. Germline V CDR1 and CDR2: SEHNR, FQNEAQ (reference sequence). J was trimmed by 7 bases and V by 4 bases; bases with no gene match: 9. This CDR3 contains 15 residues. For the CDR3, the DNA is TGTGCCAGCAGCTACTTGGGACAGGGAGAGCATACGCAGTATTTT. Translation: CASSYLGQGEHTQYF. Variable domain in full (rest from reference TRBV7-9 and TRBJ2-3): DTGVSQNPRHKITKRGQNVTFRCDPISEHNRLYWYRQTLGQGPEFLTYFQNEAQLEKSRLLSDRFSAERPKGSFSTLEIQRTEQGDSAMYLCASSYLGQGEHTQYFGPGTRLTVL.

This chain connects TRBV6-5 to TRBJ1-1, with D possibly being TRBD1 (5 bases). The CDR3 spans 13 residues. The germline V gene encodes CDR1 MNHEY and CDR2 SVGAGI. The germline V and J ends were trimmed by 8 bases and 1 base, with 11 bases remaining between them. CDR3 residues: CASRLTANTEAFF. CDR3 bases: TGTGCCAGCCGCCTGACAGCGAACACTGAAGCTTTCTTT.